This T cell receptor beta chain was captured by sequencing in a study of T-cell reconstitution after alpha-beta-depleted transplantation in children. Study outcomes and limitations: T-cell counts and diversity at one year post-transplant came mainly from newly produced T cells.

Germline CDR1 is SSHAT and CDR2 is FNYEAQ (reference sequence). CDR3 length: 13 residues. Molecular barcoding with unique molecular identifiers was used for the TCRbeta library. One entry per CDR3 protein results from TCRdb running MiXCR on the PCR reads. The data hold about 200,000 distinct CDR3 sequences, with approximately 7% observed a single time. This clonotype was seen ten or more times. The antigen remains unidentified. The material was PBMCs, obtained before TCRalphabeta/CD19-depleted stem cell transplant. This clonotype was sampled from a boy between 2 and 15 years old with acute lymphoblastic leukemia, due to receive a stem cell transplant. This sequence joins TRBV7-7 and TRBJ2-7; D may be TRBD2 (6 bases). CDR3 coding DNA: TGTGCTGTTGGCGTTGGAGGGGATTACGAGCAGTACTTC. Protein: CAVGVGGDYEQYF.